A selection of T cell receptor beta chains follows, all from one sample in a study of shared clonotypes between healthy human individuals. TCRdb's table, derived via immunoSEQ multiplex PCR, lists solely in-frame clones and lacks some. Here the sample spans some 630,000 clones, more than 70% being singletons. The sample consisted of memory CD4+ T cells sorted from blood. Receptor source: a woman aged 25 to 39 in good health. Both conserved end residues are part of each CDR3. D genes are given only for firm matches. Only part of the rows carry a size: once, few, many, or a class if the clone is expanded.

>.|TRBV5-1|TRBD1|14|TRBJ2-7
CASSPDRGNAEQYF
TGCGCCAGCAGCCCGGACAGGGGGAACGCCGAGCAGTACTTC
>once|TRBV6-4|TRBD2|15|TRBJ2-7
CATRTAGGRAYEQYF
TGTGCCACCAGGACGGCGGGCGGGAGAGCCTACGAGCAGTACTTC
>.|TRBV23-1|.|14|TRBJ1-2
CASSQSNRENGYTF
TGCGCCAGCAGTCAATCTAACAGGGAGAATGGCTACACCTTC
>.|TRBV5-1|.|16|TRBJ2-2
CASSGPESGNTGELFF
TGCGCCAGCAGCGGCCCGGAGAGCGGAAACACCGGGGAGCTGTTTTTT
>.|TRBV27|TRBD2|17|TRBJ2-2
CASSQTSGRANIGELFF
TGTGCCAGCAGCCAGACTAGCGGGAGGGCCAATATCGGGGAGCTGTTTTTT
>.|TRBV30|.|12|TRBJ2-7
CAWSVQAAEQYF
TGTGCCTGGAGCGTACAGGCAGCCGAGCAGTACTTC
>.|TRBV19|TRBD2|15|TRBJ2-5
CASSSGLARRVTQYF
TGTGCCAGTAGTTCAGGACTAGCGCGTCGTGTAACCCAGTACTTC
>.|TRBV28|.|14|TRBJ1-2
CASSPRVGLYGYTF
TGTGCCAGCAGCCCCAGGGTGGGCCTTTATGGCTACACCTTC
>once|TRBV5-1|.|14|TRBJ1-5
CASSVEGRGQPQHF
TGCGCCAGCAGCGTCGAGGGACGGGGTCAGCCCCAGCATTTT
>.|TRBV18|.|13|TRBJ1-5
CASSPQGTEPQHF
TGTGCCAGCTCACCTCAGGGAACGGAGCCCCAGCATTTT
>.|TRBV4-1|.|11|TRBJ1-2
CASSQDGGNTF
TGCGCCAGCAGCCAAGATGGAGGGAACACCTTC
>.|TRBV29-1|TRBD1|12|TRBJ2-7
CSVRTGGYEQYF
TGCAGCGTCAGGACAGGGGGTTACGAGCAGTACTTC
>.|TRBV7-6|.|13|TRBJ2-3
CASSKVRTDTQYF
TGTGCCAGCTCGAAGGTCCGCACAGATACGCAGTATTTT
>.|TRBV19|TRBD1|14|TRBJ2-7
CASSHLDRDYEQYF
TGTGCCAGTAGTCACTTGGACAGGGACTACGAGCAGTACTTC
>.|TRBV2|.|15|TRBJ2-5
CASREDKGIGDTQYF
TGTGCCAGCAGAGAAGATAAGGGGATAGGAGATACCCAGTACTTC
>.|TRBV11-3|TRBD1|15|TRBJ2-2
CASSQRQGGTGELFF
TGTGCCAGCAGCCAGAGACAGGGGGGGACCGGGGAGCTGTTTTTT
>.|TRBV30|.|12|TRBJ1-2
CAWTGASYGYTF
TGTGCCTGGACAGGGGCGTCCTATGGCTACACCTTC
>few|TRBV9|.|14|TRBJ1-1
CASSVVRHNTEAFF
TGTGCCAGCAGCGTAGTTCGACATAACACTGAAGCTTTCTTT
>.|TRBV4-1|.|12|TRBJ1-3
CASSQPRDTIYF
TGCGCCAGCAGCCAACCACGGGACACCATATATTTT
>.|TRBV6-4|TRBD1|15|TRBJ2-7
CASREPGQGPHEQYF
TGTGCCAGCAGAGAACCGGGACAGGGTCCCCACGAGCAGTACTTC
>.|TRBV7-2|.|11|TRBJ2-7
CASSLVLEQYF
TGTGCCAGCAGCTTAGTTCTCGAGCAGTACTTC
>.|TRBV9|.|17|TRBJ2-1
CASSVAPAPGLEGEQFF
TGTGCCAGCAGCGTAGCCCCCGCCCCGGGACTTGAGGGTGAGCAGTTCTTC
>.|TRBV19|.|14|TRBJ2-7
CASSSAGVGFEQYF
TGTGCCAGTAGCTCGGCGGGTGTGGGGTTTGAGCAGTACTTC
>.|TRBV27|TRBD2|19|TRBJ2-6
CASSSLRLAGGSGANVLTF
TGTGCCAGCAGTTCTCTTAGACTAGCGGGAGGCTCTGGGGCCAACGTCCTGACTTTC
>.|TRBV27|TRBD1|14|TRBJ2-7
CASRFRTGPYEQYF
TGTGCCAGCAGATTCAGGACAGGACCCTACGAGCAGTACTTC
>.|TRBV5-1|TRBD1|13|TRBJ1-1
CASSNGQVTEAFF
TGCGCCAGCAGTAATGGACAGGTCACTGAAGCTTTCTTT
>many|TRBV6-5|TRBD1|12|TRBJ2-7
CASTGDRYEQYF
TGTGCCAGCACCGGGGACAGATACGAGCAGTACTTC
>.|TRBV25-1|TRBD1|14|TRBJ1-2
CASSEGGQGYGYTF
TGTGCCAGCAGTGAGGGGGGACAGGGCTATGGCTACACCTTC
>.|TRBV7-2|.|13|TRBJ2-7
CASSPRAAYEQYF
TGTGCCAGCAGCCCACGGGCAGCTTACGAGCAGTACTTC
>.|TRBV19|.|14|TRBJ2-7
CASRLRGRADEQYF
TGTGCCAGTAGGCTGAGGGGGAGAGCCGACGAGCAGTACTTC
>.|TRBV4-2|TRBD1|12|TRBJ1-5
CASSSRQGTQHF
TGTGCCAGCAGCAGTCGACAGGGAACCCAGCATTTT
>.|TRBV10-3|.|13|TRBJ1-2
CAIAERDNYGYTF
TGTGCCATCGCGGAGCGGGACAACTATGGCTACACCTTC
>.|TRBV14|TRBD2|17|TRBJ2-3
CASSQHQRERGTDTQYF
TGTGCCAGCAGCCAACACCAGCGGGAAAGGGGCACAGATACGCAGTATTTT
>.|TRBV30|.|14|TRBJ1-5
CAWMRGGSNQPQHF
TGTGCCTGGATGCGGGGAGGCAGCAATCAGCCCCAGCATTTT
>.|TRBV2|.|13|TRBJ1-4
CASSLGLDEKLFF
TGTGCCAGCAGTTTAGGTTTGGACGAAAAACTGTTTTTT
>.|TRBV21-1|.|17|TRBJ1-4
CASSKVGTGRFNEKLFF
TGTGCCAGCAGCAAAGTAGGGACAGGGAGGTTTAATGAAAAACTGTTTTTT
>few|TRBV2|TRBD1|14|TRBJ2-7
CASKGQGETYEQYF
TGTGCCAGCAAGGGGCAGGGGGAAACCTACGAGCAGTACTTC
>.|TRBV9|.|20|TRBJ2-6
CASSVEVGVSGRSGANVLTF
TGTGCCAGCAGCGTAGAGGTGGGAGTATCCGGCCGCTCTGGGGCCAACGTCCTGACTTTC
>.|TRBV7-8|TRBD1|17|TRBJ2-2
CASSRSDRGLGTGELFF
TGTGCCAGCAGCCGAAGTGACAGGGGGCTCGGCACCGGGGAGCTGTTTTTT
>many|TRBV5-1|TRBD2|14|TRBJ2-7
CASSVGLAPYEQYF
TGCGCCAGCAGCGTGGGACTAGCTCCCTACGAGCAGTACTTC
>.|TRBV6-5|.|16|TRBJ1-1
CASSYGRRAVYRVAFF
TGTGCCAGCAGTTACGGCCGGAGGGCAGTTTATCGAGTAGCTTTCTTT